This T cell receptor beta chain was identified in a study of graft-versus-host responses after intestinal transplantation. Study outcomes and limitations: The presence of high graft-versus-host to host-versus-graft clonal ratios in allografts characterized patients with graft-donor T cell macrochimerism.

Details on this clone: Its antigen is unknown.

Processing was applied to graft tissue in order to liberate intraepithelial and lamina propria lymphocytes. Germline-derived CDR1 and CDR2 are MNHEY and SMNVEV (reference sequence). The CDR3 loop spans 17 amino acids. The trim removed 0 bases at V and 4 bases at J, leaving 11 bases unmatched. TCRdb keeps only in-frame clones here, not all; method: immunoSEQ multiplex PCR. This table holds some 17,000 clones, 80% found once. The receptor was isolated from a human patient who received an intestinal transplant, so some T cells may come from the graft donor. Sequencing was performed on ileum tissue, taken around 96 days after intestinal transplant. This chain uses TRBV27 with TRBJ2-7; 8 bases are shared with TRBD2. This chain's CDR3 is CASSLSNGGRTSYEQYF. The CDR3 coding sequence is TGTGCCAGCAGTTTATCGAACGGCGGGAGGACATCTTACGAGCAGTACTTC.